Presented here are 13 T cell receptor beta chains from one specimen sequenced in a study of response to subunit inactivated influenza vaccine. Each CDR3 protein is one row after TCRdb ran MiXCR on the RT-PCR reads. The sample holds approximately 200,000 distinct CDR3 sequences, roughly an eighth seen once. This specimen was CD8+ T cells sorted from PBMCs, taken 5 days after vaccination. The receptors were sampled from a middle-aged man who received an inactivated influenza vaccine.

A few counts support this clonotype. The V call is TRBV5-1, the J call TRBJ1-5; a weak D match, TRBD1 (5 bases). CDR3 length: 15 amino acids. Trimming pared 4 bases from V and 1 base from J, leaving 12 bases between. Germline values: CDR1 SGHRS, CDR2 YFSETQ. This chain's CDR3 is CASSEGTVSNQPQHF. CDR3 sequence (DNA): TGCGCCAGCAGCGAAGGGACCGTAAGCAATCAGCCCCAGCATTTT.

This clonotype was detected a few times. The DNA for the CDR3 is TGCGCCAGCAGCCAAGTAGCGAACACTGAAGCTTTCTTT. This codes for CASSQVANTEAFF. The chain carries TRBV4-3 and TRBJ1-1, with D unclear. With 1 base removed from V and 1 base from J, the gap between germline ends came to 4 bases. The CDR3 consists of 13 residues. Germline lookup yields CDR1 LGHNA and CDR2 YSLEER.

The rearrangement joins TRBV7-8 to TRBJ1-1; no reliable D call. The V end was cut by 1 base, the J end by 4 bases, with 7 bases between. There are 13 residues in the CDR3. The germline gives CDR1 SGHVS, CDR2 FQNEAQ. In nucleotides, the CDR3 is TGTGCCAGCAGCTTAGGAACCCGCACTGAAGCTTTCTTT. Translating it yields CASSLGTRTEAFF.

This clonotype has a handful of counts. The V and J genes are TRBV28 and TRBJ1-1; 11 bases map to TRBD1. After removal of 5 bases from V and 4 bases from J, the junction contained 3 bases not matched to a gene. Germline assignment: CDR1 MDHEN and CDR2 SYDVKM. The CDR3 has 14 amino acids. In DNA, the CDR3 is TGTGCCAGCAGTCAGGACAGGGGGCTCACTGAAGCTTTCTTT. Protein product: CASSQDRGLTEAFF.

This clonotype showed up just a few times. The rearrangement links TRBV20-1 to TRBJ2-1; 7 bases agree with TRBD2. The CDR3 totals 15 residues. V dropped 3 bases and J dropped 4; count of bases not matched to a gene: 9. CDR1 is DFQATT, CDR2 SNEGSKA, per germline (reference sequence). The CDR3 DNA is TGCAGTGCTAGGGCCCTTGTGGGAGGGTACAATGAGCAGTTCTTC. Its translation is CSARALVGGYNEQFF.

This rearrangement joins TRBV5-6 to TRBJ2-6; D remains ambiguous. The V gene lost 4 bases and the J gene lost 3 bases, with 11 bases spanning the gap. Germline CDR1 and CDR2: SGHDT and YYEEEE. CDR3 length: 15 amino acids. CDR3: CASSPPAGGANVLTF. CDR3 bases: TGTGCCAGCAGCCCCCCGGCCGGTGGGGCCAACGTCCTGACTTTC. The whole variable domain, filled in from reference TRBV5-6 and TRBJ2-6, reads DAGVTQSPTHLIKTRGQQVTLRCSPKSGHDTVSWYQQALGQGPQFIFQYYEEEERQRGNFPDRFSGHQFPNYSSELNVNALLLGDSALYLCASSPPAGGANVLTFGAGSRLTVL.

The chain combines TRBV2 with TRBJ2-3; TRBD2 agrees at 8 bases. The ends lost 0 bases at V and 2 bases at J; junction bases unmatched: 7. Germline CDR1 reads SNHLY; CDR2 reads FYNNEI. The CDR3 sequence is 17 residues long. The CDR3 DNA reads TGTGCCAGCAGTGAAGCTAGAGCGGGAGTAAACACAGATACGCAGTATTTT. Encoded protein: CASSEARAGVNTDTQYF.

V usage is TRBV20-1 and J usage is TRBJ2-3; D assignment may be TRBD1 or TRBD2 (6 bases each). The V end lost 1 base, the J end lost 2 bases, and 16 bases lay between the germline ends. CDR1 DFQATT and CDR2 SNEGSKA come from the germline V gene (reference sequence). The CDR3 is 16 residues long. CDR3 nucleotide sequence: TGCAGTGCTAGAGCAAGCTCCGGGGGCACCACAGATACGCAGTATTTT. Protein: CSARASSGGTTDTQYF.

In this sample, this clonotype turned up a few times. V is TRBV9 and J is TRBJ2-1, with 9 bases that match TRBD2. The CDR3 loop spans 15 amino acids. V was clipped by 0 bases and J by 8 bases; unmatched bases: 6. Looked up from germline, CDR1 is SGDLS and CDR2 is YYNGEE. CDR3 sequence reads: CASSVVAGALHEQFF. The CDR3, as DNA: TGTGCCAGCAGCGTAGTAGCGGGAGCCCTCCATGAGCAGTTCTTC.

The V call is TRBV29-1, the J call TRBJ2-1; D ambiguous. Per the germline V gene, CDR1 is SQVTM and CDR2 is ANQGSEA. The CDR3 contains 13 residues. The germline V and J ends were trimmed by 7 bases and 5 bases, with 15 bases remaining between them. The CDR3 region has the DNA TGCAGCGCTTGGGCTTTGGGGAACAATGAGCAGTTCTTC. This translates into CSAWALGNNEQFF.

This clonotype was counted only a few times. The CDR3 region has the DNA TGTGCCAGCAGTTACTCGGGGTCGGGAGTGGCAGATACGCAGTATTTT. Protein product: CASSYSGSGVADTQYF. The chain is built from TRBV6-5 and TRBJ2-3, with D possibly TRBD2 on 6 matching bases. CDR3 size: 16 residues. V dropped 0 bases and J dropped 4 bases, with 14 bases sitting between them. In germline, CDR1 is MNHEY, CDR2 SVGAGI.

The chain couples TRBV7-9 to TRBJ1-4; D remains ambiguous. The V end was cut by 7 bases, the J end by 6 bases, with 6 bases between. The CDR3 is 11 amino acids. CDR1 and CDR2 from the germline V gene are SEHNR and FQNEAQ (reference sequence). CDR3 sequence reads: CASTGDEKLFF. The DNA of the CDR3 is TGTGCCAGCACCGGGGATGAAAAACTGTTTTTT.

This clonotype was seen ten or more times. The rearrangement joins TRBV28 to TRBJ2-7; D is unclear. The CDR3 sequence is 13 residues long. Trimming stripped 4 bases from V and 2 bases from J, with 9 bases between. CDR1 is MDHEN and CDR2 is SYDVKM in the germline V gene. The CDR3 sequence: CASSSTTAYEQYF. In DNA, the CDR3 is TGTGCCAGCAGTTCAACGACTGCCTACGAGCAGTACTTC.